Listed below are T cell receptor beta chains from one sample, sequenced in a study of PD-1 blockade in classical Hodgkin lymphoma. Assay: immunoSEQ multiplex PCR; the TCRdb copy retains only in-frame clones and omits some. Of about 72,000 clones listed, roughly 91% are singletons. The material was peripheral blood mononuclear cells (PBMCs), obtained at baseline. The receptor set was obtained from a human donor with classical Hodgkin lymphoma. CDR3s include the opening cysteine and the closing phenylalanine or tryptophan. The D gene is left open where the match is weak. Some rows have no size entry. The others give once, few or many, or a class for an expanded clone.

V,J,size,D,length,DNA,CDR3
TRBV6-5,TRBJ2-6,.,.,15,TGTGCCAGCAGTTACAGGGGGTCGGGGGCCAACGTCCTGACTTTC,CASSYRGSGANVLTF
TRBV7-8,TRBJ2-1,.,.,19,TGTGCCAGCAGCTTAGTAGGAGTTTATAAGGACGGTACCTACAATGAGCAGTTCTTC,CASSLVGVYKDGTYNEQFF
TRBV5-4,TRBJ2-1,.,.,13,TGTGCCAGCAGCTTGAGTCAGTACAATGAGCAGTTCTTC,CASSLSQYNEQFF
TRBV19,TRBJ1-2,.,TRBD1,14,TGTGCCAGTGCGATACAGGGGGCGGACTATGGCTACACCTTC,CASAIQGADYGYTF
TRBV5-8,TRBJ2-7,.,.,15,TGTGCCAGCAGCTTACCGGGACGTAAGATCTACGAGCAGTACTTC,CASSLPGRKIYEQYF
TRBV4-3,TRBJ1-1,once,.,19,TGCGCCAGCAGCCAAGGGATGGGTTCAGGCGAGATTTTGAACACTGAAGCTTTCTTT,CASSQGMGSGEILNTEAFF
TRBV20-1,TRBJ2-7,.,TRBD2,11,TGCAGTGCTCGGGGGACTAACGAGCAGTACTTC,CSARGTNEQYF
TRBV19,TRBJ2-7,.,.,16,TGTGCCAGCTGCCGGGACCGAGTGATCTGTGAGTACGAGCAGTACTTC,CASCRDRVICEYEQYF
TRBV9,TRBJ2-7,.,.,13,TGTGCCAGCAGCGTAGGAGATACCTACGAGCAGTACTTC,CASSVGDTYEQYF
TRBV7-1,TRBJ1-4,.,.,15,TGTGCCAGCAGCTTTAATACACCAACTAATGAAAAACTGTTTTTT,CASSFNTPTNEKLFF
TRBV10-3,TRBJ1-1,.,TRBD1,17,TGTGCCATCAGAGGACTAGCTGCGACAGGGAGAAACACTGAAGCTTTCTTT,CAIRGLAATGRNTEAFF
TRBV4-3,TRBJ2-1,.,TRBD1,19,TGCGCCAGCAGCCAAGAGGATTCGTTTCGGCCCGCAATGACAGGGCAGCAGTTCTTC,CASSQEDSFRPAMTGQQFF
TRBV30,TRBJ1-1,.,.,13,TGTGCCTGGAGACTAGGTGTGAACACTGAAGCTTTCTTT,CAWRLGVNTEAFF
TRBV2,TRBJ1-2,.,TRBD1,15,TGTGCCAGAAATGAGCCGGACAGGGCTAACTATGGCTACACCTTC,CARNEPDRANYGYTF
TRBV9,TRBJ2-7,.,.,14,TGTGCCAGCAGCGTAGGTGATAGGGCCCACGAGCAGTACTTC,CASSVGDRAHEQYF
TRBV18,TRBJ1-1,.,.,15,TGTGCCAGCTCATCTCCCTCGGCGGCTGCCACTGAAGCTTTCTTT,CASSSPSAAATEAFF
TRBV27,TRBJ1-5,.,.,15,TGTGCCAGCAGTCTTGGGGGACTTGGCAATCAGCCCCAGCATTTT,CASSLGGLGNQPQHF
TRBV7-2,TRBJ2-1,.,TRBD2,12,TGTGCCAGCAGCTTTTGGGGGGGTGAGCAGTTCTTC,CASSFWGGEQFF
TRBV7-2,TRBJ2-1,few,TRBD2,18,TGTGCCAGCAGCTTATCCCCAGGGACTAGCGGGAGGGGCAATGAGCAGTTCTTC,CASSLSPGTSGRGNEQFF
TRBV19,TRBJ1-2,.,.,14,TGTGCCAGTAGTATAGGAGGGGGTGACTATGGCTACACCTTC,CASSIGGGDYGYTF
TRBV28,TRBJ2-2,.,TRBD2,16,TGTGCCAGCAGTTCCCGACTAGCGGGATACACCGGGGAGCTGTTTTTT,CASSSRLAGYTGELFF
TRBV2,TRBJ2-7,.,TRBD1,13,TGTGCCAGCATGAGACAGGGCACTTACGAGCAGTACTTC,CASMRQGTYEQYF